The 25 T cell receptor beta chains below come from one sample, sequenced in a study of cytomegalovirus exposure and HLA in healthy donors. PCR involved 60 Vbeta and 13 Jbeta primers. The method was immunoSEQ multiplex PCR; TCRdb's version includes in-frame clones alone and lacks a portion of them. This table holds about 160,000 clones, approximately 80% found once. The source material was PBMCs. These receptors all come from a woman aged 25 to 39 in good health and CMV-seropositive.

V gene TRBV4-3 combines with J gene TRBJ2-3, with TRBD2 matching 7 bases. The trim removed 3 bases at V and 4 bases at J, leaving 7 bases unmatched. Germline V lookup: CDR1 LGHNA, CDR2 YSLEER. The CDR3 is made up of 15 amino acids. CDR3 protein: CASSHWGGHADTQYF. DNA for the CDR3: TGCGCCAGCAGCCATTGGGGGGGTCACGCAGATACGCAGTATTTT.

The rearrangement links TRBV4-2 to TRBJ1-5, with D maybe TRBD1 (5 bases). Germline CDR1 LGHNA, CDR2 YNFKEQ. The V and J ends lost 0 bases and 1 base respectively, with 13 bases between them. There are 17 residues in the CDR3. In DNA form, the CDR3 reads TGTGCCAGCAGCCAAGACGGCAGGGTTGGGAGCAATCAGCCCCAGCATTTT. Protein product: CASSQDGRVGSNQPQHF.

The chain is built from TRBV27 and TRBJ1-6; D is undetermined. Per germline, CDR1 MNHEY and CDR2 SMNVEV (reference sequence). This CDR3 is built from 15 residues. The V and J ends lost 0 bases and 9 bases respectively, with 12 bases between them. The CDR3 DNA reads as TGTGCCAGCAGTTTATCTACTGGTTTGATTTCACCCCTCCACTTT. It encodes CASSLSTGLISPLHF.

Only a few counts were recorded for this clone. The chain uses TRBV28 and TRBJ2-5; D gene uncertain. This CDR3 has 13 residues. V gave up 8 bases and J gave up 1 base, with 11 bases separating them. In germline, CDR1 is MDHEN, CDR2 SYDVKM. CDR3 protein: CASFDTSQETQYF. The CDR3, as DNA: TGTGCCAGCTTCGACACATCCCAAGAGACCCAGTACTTC.

J is TRBJ2-2 and V is TRBV27, with 12 nucleotides matching TRBD2. The CDR3 contains 15 residues. Trimming cost V 6 bases and J 7 bases; bases outside gene matches: 6. Germline CDR1 MNHEY, CDR2 SMNVEV (reference sequence). Written as DNA, the CDR3 is TGTGCCAGCAGCCGGACTAGCGGGGTCCACGGGGAGCTGTTTTTT. It codes for CASSRTSGVHGELFF.

This clone appeared a single time. The chain has TRBV13 and TRBJ1-3; no firm D call. Germline-derived CDR1 and CDR2 are PRHDT and FYEKMQ (reference sequence). V was shortened by 5 bases and J by 1 base, with 9 bases between the two germline ends. This CDR3 region has 14 residues. The DNA of the CDR3 is TGTGCCAGCAGCGCCATCGGGTCTGGAAACACCATATATTTT. As protein: CASSAIGSGNTIYF.

In DNA, the CDR3 is TGTGCCAGCAGGATTAGCGGGACGATAGAGACCCAGTACTTC. This sequence encodes CASRISGTIETQYF. The J gene is TRBJ2-5, the V gene TRBV2; TRBD2 aligns across 8 bases. Germline CDR1 SNHLY, CDR2 FYNNEI. This CDR3 is built from 14 residues. The ends lost 6 bases at V and 4 bases at J; junction bases unmatched: 7.

This chain's CDR3 is CASTILAGWPDTQYF. CDR3 DNA: TGTGCCAGCACCATTCTAGCGGGTTGGCCAGATACGCAGTATTTT. The rearrangement uses TRBV13 and TRBJ2-3; 8 positions agree with TRBD2. Germline V gene lookup returns CDR1 PRHDT and CDR2 FYEKMQ (reference sequence). V dropped 7 bases and J dropped 4; count of bases not matched to a gene: 10. CDR3 size: 15 residues.

This clone was recorded only once. This chain joins TRBV5-5 and TRBJ2-7; 8 nucleotides match TRBD1. V shed 3 bases and J 0 bases; nucleotides not matched to a gene: 5. CDR3 length equals 15 residues. Germline loops: CDR1 SGHKS, CDR2 YYEKEE (reference sequence). The DNA for the CDR3 is TGTGCCAGCAGCTCGACAGGGGCGAGCTCCTACGAGCAGTACTTC. Translated, it gives CASSSTGASSYEQYF.

J is TRBJ1-4 and V is TRBV10-3; D possibly corresponds to TRBD1 (5 bases). The CDR3 consists of 14 residues. Deletions cut 3 bases from V and 10 bases from J, with 15 bases between. CDR1 is ENHRY, CDR2 SYGVKD, per germline. The CDR3 nucleotides are TGTGCCATCAGTGAAGACATAAACCAGGGAAAACTGTTTTTT. This sequence encodes CAISEDINQGKLFF.

V and J are TRBV7-2 and TRBJ1-2; maybe TRBD1 (5 bases). Trimming took off 4 bases at V and 8 bases at J, with 14 bases between the two ends. This CDR3 contains 13 residues. CDR1 SGHTA and CDR2 FQGNSA come from the germline V gene. CDR3 sequence (DNA): TGTGCCAGCAGCTCCGGGCCCCAGGGCGGCTACACCTTC. This gives the protein CASSSGPQGGYTF.

The V call is TRBV5-1, the J call TRBJ1-1; D is undetermined. Germline V lookup: CDR1 SGHRS, CDR2 YFSETQ. The CDR3 runs to 15 residues. The germline V and J ends were trimmed by 3 bases and 0 bases, with 12 bases remaining between them. As DNA, the CDR3 is TGCGCCAGCAGCTACTCACAGATTATGAACACTGAAGCTTTCTTT. It yields the protein CASSYSQIMNTEAFF.

The V and J genes are TRBV30 and TRBJ1-5, with a tentative D call TRBD1 (5 bases). Germline CDR1 GTSNPN, CDR2 SVGIG (reference sequence). The germline V and J ends were trimmed by 3 bases and 6 bases, with 12 bases remaining between them. CDR3 length equals 13 residues. Here the CDR3 reads CAWSPDSGQPQHF. Written as DNA, the CDR3 is TGTGCCTGGAGCCCCGACAGTGGTCAGCCCCAGCATTTT.

The chain employs TRBV4-3 and TRBJ1-5, with 7 bases matching TRBD1. Germline-derived CDR1 and CDR2 are LGHNA and YSLEER. This CDR3 has 14 residues. The V and J ends lost 3 bases and 5 bases, in that order; junction bases with no gene match: 4. The CDR3 region is CASSQATGDQPQHF. DNA for the CDR3: TGCGCCAGCAGCCAGGCCACAGGGGATCAGCCCCAGCATTTT.

The J gene is TRBJ2-2, the V gene TRBV4-3; D might be TRBD2 (6 bases). V was trimmed by 0 bases and J by 6 bases, leaving 8 bases between them. The germline V gene encodes CDR1 LGHNA and CDR2 YSLEER. This CDR3 contains 14 residues. CDR3 nucleotides: TGCGCCAGCAGCCAAGATAGCGGTTCCGGGGAGCTGTTTTTT. Encoded protein: CASSQDSGSGELFF.

This clone came up a few times. CDR3 nucleotide sequence: TGTGCCAGCAGTACACAGGGCTACGAGCAGTACTTC. Translated: CASSTQGYEQYF. V and J are TRBV2 and TRBJ2-7; maybe TRBD1 (6 bases). The V end was cut by 5 bases, the J end by 3 bases, with 8 bases between. Germline V gives CDR1 SNHLY, CDR2 FYNNEI. This CDR3 has 12 residues.

The chain is built from TRBV25-1 and TRBJ2-7; TRBD1 matches 7 bases. V dropped 4 bases and J dropped 2; count of bases not matched to a gene: 11. Germline assignment: CDR1 MGHDK and CDR2 SYGVNS. This CDR3 is built from 16 residues. CDR3 in DNA: TGTGCCAGCAGTGTCACAGGGACAGTTAAAGCCTACGAGCAGTACTTC. Encoded protein: CASSVTGTVKAYEQYF.

The V gene is TRBV10-1, the J gene TRBJ2-3; TRBD1 aligns across 7 bases. Germline values: CDR1 WNHNN, CDR2 SYGVQD (reference sequence). Trimming took 6 bases from V and 2 from J; bases not matched to a gene: 8. CDR3 length: 15 residues. The CDR3 DNA follows: TGCGCCAGCAGCCAACAGGGGATCAACACAGATACGCAGTATTTT. Its protein product is CASSQQGINTDTQYF.

As to this clone: Mismatch with germline at one junction end may stem from a read error. The rearrangement joins TRBV7-9 to TRBJ2-7; 9 bases map to TRBD2. Germline V gene data show CDR1 as SEHNR and CDR2 as FQNEAQ (reference sequence). CDR3 length: 15 amino acids. The CDR3 region is CSSSQPGLAYYEQYF. Written as DNA, the CDR3 is TGTTCCAGCAGCCAACCGGGACTAGCCTACTACGAGCAGTACTTC.

This chain joins TRBV10-1 and TRBJ1-4; unclear D gene. Trimming left V 6 bases short and J 8 bases short, with 13 bases between. There are 13 residues in the CDR3. Per germline, CDR1 WNHNN and CDR2 SYGVQD (reference sequence). CDR3 amino acids: CASRGSGGEKLFF. In DNA form, the CDR3 reads TGCGCCAGCAGAGGCAGCGGCGGGGAAAAACTGTTTTTT.

The DNA for the CDR3 is TGTGCCTGGAGTCGCTCAGGTACCTACGAGCAGTACTTC. Its protein is CAWSRSGTYEQYF. The chain couples TRBV30 to TRBJ2-7; D gene unclear. Trimming cost V 2 bases and J 2 bases, with 10 bases left between them. Germline V gene lookup returns CDR1 GTSNPN and CDR2 SVGIG (reference sequence). This CDR3 spans 13 amino acids. The variable domain in full, completed from reference TRBV30 and TRBJ2-7, reads SQTIHQWPATLVQPVGSPLSLECTVEGTSNPNLYWYRQAAGRGLQLLFYSVGIGQISSEVPQNLSASRPQDRQFILSSKKLLLSDSGFYLCAWSRSGTYEQYFGPGTRLTVT.

The chain is built from TRBV7-8 and TRBJ2-7, with D uncertain. The germline V and J ends were trimmed by 3 bases and 2 bases, with 8 bases remaining between them. From germline, CDR1 is SGHVS and CDR2 FQNEAQ. The CDR3 is 13 residues long. CDR3 bases: TGTGCCAGCAGCTTTTCCGCAGCCTACGAGCAGTACTTC. Amino acid sequence: CASSFSAAYEQYF.

The chain links TRBV30 to TRBJ1-6; no definite D call. CDR3 size: 14 residues. Germline-derived CDR1 and CDR2 are GTSNPN and SVGIG (reference sequence). The V gene lost 3 bases and the J gene lost 0 bases, with 6 bases spanning the gap. The CDR3 nucleotides are TGTGCCTGGAGGCCCGGCTCCTATAATTCACCCCTCCACTTT. Protein product: CAWRPGSYNSPLHF.

V usage is TRBV11-1 and J usage is TRBJ2-2, with D possibly being TRBD2 (7 bases). Trimming removed 4 bases at V and 5 bases at J, with 20 bases between. The germline V gene has CDR1 SGHAT and CDR2 FQDESV (reference sequence). This CDR3 comprises 17 residues. CDR3 sequence reads: CASSSGRRGLRTGELFF. The CDR3 DNA reads as TGTGCCAGCAGCTCCGGGCGGCGGGGGCTACGGACCGGGGAGCTGTTTTTT.

The chain has TRBV25-1 and TRBJ2-1, with 9 bases matching TRBD1. Germline assignment: CDR1 MGHDK and CDR2 SYGVNS. With V trimmed by 9 bases and J by 4 bases, 1 base remained unmatched. CDR3 length: 12 residues. CDR3 protein: CASGQGYNEQFF. CDR3 nucleotides: TGTGCCAGTGGACAGGGGTACAATGAGCAGTTCTTC.